The 5 T cell receptor beta chains reported below all come from one sample, sequenced in a study of patients and donors after allogeneic stem cell transplantation. TCRdb used MiXCR to reprocess the RT-PCR reads, holding one entry per CDR3 protein. The sample yields about 25,000 distinct CDR3 sequences, 8% to 10% seen once. Specimen: blood, either unsorted or a sorted T cell fraction (not recorded which). The source of these receptors is a human donor who was either an allogeneic HSCT recipient or a stem cell or donor lymphocyte infusion donor (not recorded which). It is not recorded whose cells these are; they may come from a transplant donor.

The gene calls are TRBV4-1 and TRBJ2-1; 8 bases are shared with TRBD2. Germline V gives CDR1 MGHRA, CDR2 YSYEKL. CDR3 length equals 16 residues. V was clipped by 1 base and J by 1 base; unmatched bases: 3. CDR3 nucleotide sequence: TGCGCCAGCAGCCAAGTCGCGGGGGGTTCCTACAATGAGCAGTTCTTC. Amino acid sequence: CASSQVAGGSYNEQFF.

The sample holds a few counts of this clonotype. The genes are TRBV3-1 and TRBJ1-2, with 9 bases that match TRBD1. The CDR3 is made up of 15 amino acids. Germline CDR1 reads LGHDT; CDR2 reads YNNKEL (reference sequence). The junction had 3 bases not matched to a gene; V was cut back by 4 bases and J by 0 bases. CDR3 bases: TGTGCCAGCAGCCTGGGACAGGGAACTAACTATGGCTACACCTTC. Amino acid sequence: CASSLGQGTNYGYTF.

This clonotype was picked up a small number of times. The CDR3 DNA sequence: TGTGCCAGCAGACTTGGCAGGGGGCTATACGAGCAGTACTTC. This translates into CASRLGRGLYEQYF. The chain combines TRBV12-3 or TRBV12-4 with TRBJ2-7, with TRBD1 identical over 8 bases. This CDR3 is built from 14 residues. Trimming cost V 6 bases and J 4 bases; bases outside gene matches: 8.

This clonotype was seen more than once but under ten times. The rearrangement joins TRBV7-9 to TRBJ2-7; D gene ambiguous. Per the germline V gene, CDR1 is SEHNR and CDR2 is FQNEAQ (reference sequence). V gave up 2 bases and J gave up 9 bases, with 11 bases separating them. This CDR3 contains 12 residues. The CDR3 sequence is CASSLWVSRQYF. The CDR3 DNA sequence: TGTGCCAGCAGCTTATGGGTCAGCCGGCAGTACTTC.

This clonotype was detected ten times or more. The V and J genes are TRBV13 and TRBJ2-3; 11 positions agree with TRBD2. The CDR3 is 17 residues long. The germline gives CDR1 PRHDT, CDR2 FYEKMQ (reference sequence). J lost 4 bases, V lost 4 bases, and 10 bases had no gene match. Here the CDR3 DNA reads TGTGCCAGCAGCTCACTAGCGGGAGTTGGAGTTGCAGATACGCAGTATTTT. Amino acid sequence: CASSSLAGVGVADTQYF.